These 29 T cell receptor beta chains came from one sample sequenced in a study of cytomegalovirus exposure and HLA in healthy donors. The PCR had 60 Vbeta and 13 Jbeta primers. Libraries were prepared by immunoSEQ multiplex PCR; TCRdb keeps only in-frame clonotypes and omits some of them. The sample records 95,000 to 150,000 clones, around 86% being singletons. The sequencing sample was made of PBMCs. These receptors all stem from a woman in her forties in good health and CMV-seronegative.

The chain links TRBV6-1 to TRBJ2-5, with D maybe TRBD1 (6 bases). CDR3 length: 15 residues. V lost 7 bases, J lost 4 bases, and 19 bases lay in between. Looked up from germline, CDR1 is MNHNS and CDR2 is SASEGT. The CDR3 here is CASTLTGLFGETQYF. CDR3 coding DNA: TGTGCCAGCACCTTGACAGGTTTATTCGGAGAGACCCAGTACTTC.

The V call is TRBV7-2, the J call TRBJ2-1, with a tentative D call TRBD2 (6 bases). Deletions cut 1 base from V and 8 bases from J, with 18 bases between. The CDR3 length is 16 residues. Germline-derived CDR1 and CDR2 are SGHTA and FQGNSA. This CDR3 is CASSLVAGPVSYEQFF. The CDR3 DNA sequence: TGTGCCAGCAGCTTAGTTGCGGGACCGGTGAGTTATGAGCAGTTCTTC.

A word on this clone: The germline gene is not matched at one end of the junction; a read error may be the cause. The same CDR3 arises from other DNA sequences in this sample as well. The rearrangement uses TRBV6-5 and TRBJ2-7, with 11 bases identical to TRBD2. Germline V CDR1 and CDR2: MNHEY, SVGAGI. This CDR3 has 15 amino acids. Written as DNA, the CDR3 is TGTGCCAGCAGTGGACGACTAGCGGGAAACTACGAGCAGTACTTT. This encodes CASSGRLAGNYEQYF.

The V gene is TRBV7-8, the J gene TRBJ1-1, with TRBD1 as a possible D gene (6 bases). The CDR3 extends over 12 amino acids. Trimming took off 9 bases at V and 1 base at J, with 9 bases between the two ends. Germline assignment: CDR1 SGHVS and CDR2 FQNEAQ. CDR3 sequence reads: CASQQGNTEAFF. As DNA, the CDR3 is TGTGCCAGTCAACAGGGGAACACTGAAGCTTTCTTT.

A few counts support this clone. This chain connects TRBV4-2 to TRBJ2-5; 8 bases align to TRBD2. Germline-derived CDR1 and CDR2 are LGHNA and YNFKEQ. The V segment lost 0 bases and the J segment 1 base; nucleotides outside the gene matches: 1. CDR3 length equals 15 residues. The CDR3 reads CASSQDRGGQETQYF. The CDR3 nucleotides read TGTGCCAGCAGCCAAGATCGGGGGGGCCAAGAGACCCAGTACTTC.

The V gene is TRBV2, the J gene TRBJ2-3, with 12 bases that match TRBD2. CDR3 length: 15 amino acids. Germline loops: CDR1 SNHLY, CDR2 FYNNEI. V gave up 6 bases and J gave up 0 bases; unmatched junction bases: 1. This CDR3 is CASSLAGGSTDTQYF. The CDR3 DNA reads as TGTGCCAGCAGCCTAGCGGGGGGGAGCACAGATACGCAGTATTTT.

The chain uses TRBV9 and TRBJ1-2; D is ambiguous. The CDR3 runs 13 residues. V lost 0 bases to trimming and J lost 7 bases, with 10 bases between them. Per germline, CDR1 SGDLS and CDR2 YYNGEE. Here the CDR3 DNA reads TGTGCCAGCAGCGTAGTCGGGTTCGGTGGCTACACCTTC. Amino acid sequence: CASSVVGFGGYTF. Filled out from reference TRBV9 and TRBJ1-2, the complete variable domain reads DSGVTQTPKHLITATGQRVTLRCSPRSGDLSVYWYQQSLDQGLQFLIQYYNGEERAKGNILERFSAQQFPDLHSELNLSSLELGDSALYFCASSVVGFGGYTFGSGTRLTVV.

CDR3 residues: CASSPQAVDGYTF. The CDR3 bases are TGTGCCAGCTCACCACAGGCGGTTGATGGCTACACCTTC. This chain links TRBV18 with TRBJ1-2; D is ambiguous. The CDR3 loop spans 13 amino acids. CDR1 is KGHSH, CDR2 LQKENI, per germline. V lost 1 base and J lost 6, with 9 bases in between.

This clone appeared a single time. The CDR3 reads CASSGGLLQETQYF. The CDR3 coding sequence is TGTGCCAGCAGTGGAGGTTTACTCCAAGAGACCCAGTACTTC. The chain joins TRBV2 to TRBJ2-5; no reliable D call. Deletions cut 4 bases from V and 1 base from J, with 10 bases between. Germline V CDR1 and CDR2: SNHLY, FYNNEI. The CDR3 is 14 residues long.

This clone turned up a few times. The V call is TRBV6-6, the J call TRBJ2-2; TRBD2 might be the D (5 bases). There are 14 residues in the CDR3. Germline-derived CDR1 and CDR2 are MNHNY and SVGAGI (reference sequence). Trimming took 11 bases from V and 6 from J, leaving 19 bases between them. The CDR3 protein is CAHTPGFGSGELFF. The DNA for the CDR3 is TGTGCCCATACCCCGGGGTTTGGATCCGGGGAGCTGTTTTTT.

This chain joins TRBV28 and TRBJ1-1; 10 bases are a match to TRBD1. This CDR3 contains 13 residues. V was pared by 11 bases and J by 3 bases, with 6 bases of the junction left unmatched. CDR1 and CDR2 from the germline V gene are MDHEN and SYDVKM. The chain's CDR3 is CAYAGTGDTEAFF. The DNA for the CDR3 is TGTGCCTACGCCGGGACAGGGGACACTGAAGCTTTCTTT.

The rearrangement uses TRBV7-9 and TRBJ2-5; 8 bases map to TRBD2. Trimming removed 5 bases from V and 5 bases from J; junction bases left unmatched: 7. Germline CDR1 SEHNR, CDR2 FQNEAQ (reference sequence). The CDR3 has 14 residues. For the CDR3, the DNA is TGTGCCAGCAGCCGGGGACTAGGAGGCGAGACCCAGTACTTC. Residues: CASSRGLGGETQYF.

This clone was found a few times. This chain uses TRBV4-1 with TRBJ2-6; D uncertain. The germline gives CDR1 MGHRA, CDR2 YSYEKL. This CDR3 is 17 amino acids long. Trimming pared 4 bases from V and 0 bases from J, leaving 13 bases between. DNA of the CDR3: TGCGCCAGCAGCCCAAACGTGCAGAACTCTGGGGCCAACGTCCTGACTTTC. It codes for CASSPNVQNSGANVLTF.

V usage is TRBV2 and J usage is TRBJ1-2; the D is unclear. Trimming stripped 6 bases from V and 2 bases from J, with 10 bases between. The germline V gene has CDR1 SNHLY and CDR2 FYNNEI. The CDR3 contains 13 residues. The CDR3 DNA reads as TGTGCCAGCAGATCCTCGGGGAACTATGGCTACACCTTC. Translated: CASRSSGNYGYTF.

J is TRBJ1-5 and V is TRBV30; a possible D gene is TRBD1 (5 bases). The CDR3 is made up of 14 amino acids. CDR1 GTSNPN and CDR2 SVGIG come from the germline V gene (reference sequence). V lost 5 bases and J 0 bases, leaving 11 bases between the germline ends. CDR3 amino acids: CAWASGHSNQPQHF. The CDR3 DNA is TGTGCCTGGGCATCCGGACATAGCAATCAGCCCCAGCATTTT.

The chain has TRBV6-4 and TRBJ2-3; 11 positions agree with TRBD2. The CDR3 is made up of 14 amino acids. The V gene's germline CDR1 is MRHNA and CDR2 SNTAGT. Unmatched junction bases numbered 3, after V lost 8 bases and J lost 2 bases. The CDR3 loop is CASGSGGVTDTQYF. The CDR3 DNA sequence: TGTGCCAGCGGTAGCGGGGGGGTCACAGATACGCAGTATTTT.

This clone was seen a handful of times. The chain carries TRBV2 and TRBJ1-5; 7 bases fit TRBD1. With 6 bases clipped from V and 4 bases from J, the junction kept 6 bases outside the gene matches. Germline V gene sequence: CDR1 SNHLY, CDR2 FYNNEI. The CDR3 totals 14 residues. The CDR3 DNA reads as TGTGCCAGCAGGTCCAGGGGGAATAATCAGCCCCAGCATTTT. It encodes CASRSRGNNQPQHF.

This rearrangement joins TRBV5-6 to TRBJ1-2, with D maybe TRBD1 (5 bases). With 0 bases removed from V and 9 bases from J, the gap between germline ends came to 15 bases. CDR1 SGHDT and CDR2 YYEEEE come from the germline V gene. The CDR3 sequence is 14 residues long. DNA of the CDR3: TGTGCCAGCAGCTTGGGCAGGGTTGAATTTAGCTACACCTTC. This sequence encodes CASSLGRVEFSYTF.

V and J are TRBV7-2 and TRBJ2-5; TRBD2 is a possible D gene (6 bases). Trimming removed 5 bases at V and 2 bases at J, with 15 bases between. The CDR3 spans 15 residues. Germline V gene sequence: CDR1 SGHTA, CDR2 FQGNSA. Here the CDR3 DNA reads TGTGCCAGCAGCCTACTGGGGAGGCCTCAAGAGACCCAGTACTTC. Its protein is CASSLLGRPQETQYF. Complete variable domain (other parts from reference TRBV7-2 and TRBJ2-5): GAGVSQSPSNKVTEKGKDVELRCDPISGHTALYWYRQSLGQGLEFLIYFQGNSAPDKSGLPSDRFSAERTGGSVSTLTIQRTQQEDSAVYLCASSLLGRPQETQYFGPGTRLLVL.

The chain is built from TRBV4-3 and TRBJ2-7; 7 bases fit TRBD2. Germline V lookup: CDR1 LGHNA, CDR2 YSLEER. V lost 0 bases to trimming and J lost 7 bases; unmatched junction nucleotides: 6. The CDR3 covers 14 residues. The CDR3 DNA follows: TGCGCCAGCAGCCAAGAGAGCGGGATGGGTGAGCAGTACTTC. Protein product: CASSQESGMGEQYF.

The chain employs TRBV19 and TRBJ2-1; D possibly corresponds to TRBD1 (5 bases). Germline loops: CDR1 LNHDA, CDR2 SQIVND (reference sequence). The CDR3 has 15 residues. The V end was cut by 0 bases, the J end by 6 bases, with 12 bases between. CDR3 loop: CASSIEWGGSNEQFF. Written as DNA, the CDR3 is TGTGCCAGTAGTATAGAATGGGGCGGATCCAATGAGCAGTTCTTC.

V usage is TRBV4-2 and J usage is TRBJ2-7; no definite D call. Trimming took off 3 bases at V and 0 bases at J, with 3 bases between the two ends. The CDR3 sequence is 12 residues long. Germline CDR1 LGHNA, CDR2 YNFKEQ. Here the CDR3 reads CASSHSSYEQYF. As DNA, the CDR3 is TGTGCCAGCAGCCATAGCTCCTACGAGCAGTACTTC.

The chain joins TRBV7-9 to TRBJ1-4; 8 bases are a match to TRBD1. The CDR3 has 15 residues. Losses at the gene ends were 4 bases for V and 5 bases for J; bases not matched to a gene: 6. Germline CDR1 SEHNR, CDR2 FQNEAQ (reference sequence). As DNA, the CDR3 is TGTGCCAGCAGCTCTATGGACAGGGTCAATGAAAAACTGTTTTTT. Residues: CASSSMDRVNEKLFF. Filled out from reference TRBV7-9 and TRBJ1-4, the complete variable domain reads DTGVSQNPRHKITKRGQNVTFRCDPISEHNRLYWYRQTLGQGPEFLTYFQNEAQLEKSRLLSDRFSAERPKGSFSTLEIQRTEQGDSAMYLCASSSMDRVNEKLFFGSGTQLSVL.

The rearrangement links TRBV5-6 to TRBJ2-1; TRBD2 is a possible D gene (6 bases). CDR1 and CDR2 (germline): SGHDT, YYEEEE. V dropped 2 bases and J dropped 0 bases, with 12 bases sitting between them. The CDR3 contains 16 residues. DNA of the CDR3: TGTGCCAGCAGCTTATACGGGGGTCTCTCCTACAATGAGCAGTTCTTC. It is translated as CASSLYGGLSYNEQFF. Full variable domain (remainder filled in from reference TRBV5-6 and TRBJ2-1): DAGVTQSPTHLIKTRGQQVTLRCSPKSGHDTVSWYQQALGQGPQFIFQYYEEEERQRGNFPDRFSGHQFPNYSSELNVNALLLGDSALYLCASSLYGGLSYNEQFFGPGTRLTVL.

The chain employs TRBV27 and TRBJ1-1, with TRBD1 matching over 7 bases. Germline V gene sequence: CDR1 MNHEY, CDR2 SMNVEV (reference sequence). This CDR3 comprises 18 residues. V lost 4 bases, J lost 0 bases, and 14 bases stayed unmatched. CDR3 sequence reads: CASSSPRGLGLMNTEAFF. CDR3 nucleotide sequence: TGTGCCAGCAGTTCACCGAGGGGGCTAGGCCTTATGAACACTGAAGCTTTCTTT.

This clone occurred a few times. This sequence joins TRBV5-4 and TRBJ2-1, with 10 positions matching TRBD2. Looked up from germline, CDR1 is SGHNT and CDR2 is YYREEE (reference sequence). J lost 5 bases, V lost 4 bases, and 6 bases had no gene match. This CDR3 comprises 15 residues. CDR3 sequence reads: CASSRSGGLNNEQFF. The CDR3 DNA reads as TGTGCCAGCAGCCGTAGCGGGGGGCTGAACAATGAGCAGTTCTTC.

V and J are TRBV14 and TRBJ2-1; D uncertain. In germline, CDR1 is SGHDN, CDR2 FVKESK. The CDR3 is 14 residues long. V shed 2 bases and J shed 3 bases, with 8 bases lying between them. CDR3: CASSQSLNYNEQFF. For the CDR3, the DNA is TGTGCCAGCAGCCAATCACTAAACTACAATGAGCAGTTCTTC.

The chain couples TRBV29-1 to TRBJ2-7; D unresolved. The CDR3 is 12 amino acids. V lost 4 bases and J lost 0, with 7 bases in between. Per germline, CDR1 SQVTM and CDR2 ANQGSEA. CDR3 coding DNA: TGCAGCGTTGCTGGCATCTCCTACGAGCAGTACTTC. Translating gives CSVAGISYEQYF.

The chain recombines TRBV19 with TRBJ2-7; weak D call: TRBD1 (6 bases). V gave up 4 bases and J gave up 0 bases, with 10 bases separating them. Germline V gene data show CDR1 as LNHDA and CDR2 as SQIVND (reference sequence). The CDR3 contains 14 residues. The DNA for the CDR3 is TGTGCCAGTAGTACCGGGACAAGCTCCTACGAGCAGTACTTC. This encodes CASSTGTSSYEQYF.